The TCR beta chain under discussion was sequenced for a study of T cells in Graves' hyperthyroidism and ophthalmopathy. Regions amplified from RNA transcripts were the TCR beta CDR3 regions. First-round RT-PCR with HTBI primers amplified the TCR CDR3 region. TCRdb reprocessed the multiplex PCR reads with MiXCR, giving one entry per CDR3 protein. The sample includes some 770,000 distinct CDR3 sequences, 16% of them seen just once. Lactation, pregnancy, other autoimmune disease or uncontrolled infection led to exclusion of patients. This clonotype was observed many times. The CDR3 extends over 18 amino acids. Germline values: CDR1 SGHAT, CDR2 FQNNGV. Germline trimming cut 4 bases from V and 0 bases from J; bases unmatched to any gene: 12.

This clonotype originated in a young man with Graves' hyperthyroidism. This chain uses TRBV11-2 with TRBJ2-3; 8 positions agree with TRBD1. Sequenced: blood. The CDR3 DNA follows: TGTGCCAGCAGCTCCTTTATCATGGACAGGGATAGCACAGATACGCAGTATTTT. Translating gives CASSSFIMDRDSTDTQYF.